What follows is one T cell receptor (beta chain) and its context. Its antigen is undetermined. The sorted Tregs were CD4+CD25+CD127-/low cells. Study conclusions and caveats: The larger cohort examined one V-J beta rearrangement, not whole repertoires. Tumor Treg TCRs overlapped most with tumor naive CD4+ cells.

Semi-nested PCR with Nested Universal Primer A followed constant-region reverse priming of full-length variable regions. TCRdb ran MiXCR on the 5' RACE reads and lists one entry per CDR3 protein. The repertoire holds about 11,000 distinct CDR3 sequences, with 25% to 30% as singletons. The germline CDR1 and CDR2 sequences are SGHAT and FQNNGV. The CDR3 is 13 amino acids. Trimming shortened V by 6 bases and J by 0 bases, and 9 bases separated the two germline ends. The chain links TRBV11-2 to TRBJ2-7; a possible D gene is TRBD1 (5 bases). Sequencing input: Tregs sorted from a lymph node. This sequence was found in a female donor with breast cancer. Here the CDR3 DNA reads TGTGCCAGCAGTTTGGACAACTCCTACGAGCAGTACTTC. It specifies CASSLDNSYEQYF.